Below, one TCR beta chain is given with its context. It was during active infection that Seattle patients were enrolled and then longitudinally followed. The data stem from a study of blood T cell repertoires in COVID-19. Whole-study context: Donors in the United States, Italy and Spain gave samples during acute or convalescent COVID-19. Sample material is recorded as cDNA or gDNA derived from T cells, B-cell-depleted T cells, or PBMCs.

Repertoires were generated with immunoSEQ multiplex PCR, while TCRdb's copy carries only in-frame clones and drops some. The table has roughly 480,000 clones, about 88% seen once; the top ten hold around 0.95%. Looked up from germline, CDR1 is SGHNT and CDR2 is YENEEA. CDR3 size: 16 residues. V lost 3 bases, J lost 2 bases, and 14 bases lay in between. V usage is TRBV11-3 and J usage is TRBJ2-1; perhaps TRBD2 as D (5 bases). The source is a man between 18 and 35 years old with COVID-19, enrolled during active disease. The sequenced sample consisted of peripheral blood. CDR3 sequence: CASSLNGEVTYNEQFF. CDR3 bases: TGTGCCAGCAGCTTGAACGGGGAAGTCACCTACAATGAGCAGTTCTTC.